Reported below is one T cell receptor beta chain. Its antigen is unidentified. Reverse transcription used about 500 ng RNA and constant-region primers for alpha and beta. Each of the alpha and beta chains got its own library through chain-specific third strand synthesis with indices. TCRdb reanalysed the 5' RACE reads using MiXCR and keeps one entry per CDR3 protein. The table records around 5,500 distinct CDR3 sequences, roughly 8% of them present only once. The CDR3 sequence is 14 residues long. The V end was cut by 10 bases, the J end by 8 bases, with 18 bases between. Germline lookup yields CDR1 ENHRY and CDR2 SYGVKD. Antiretroviral therapy had run roughly three months, about 14 weeks, before follow-up blood collection. The repertoire came from unfractionated whole blood and reflected all unsorted peripheral T cells. These data belong to a study of HIV-infected patients and healthy controls. Regarding the study as a whole: CMV-associated CDR3s mostly grew nonsignificantly during therapy, while HIV-associated CDR3s declined significantly. HIV-infected repertoires had significantly higher mean Gini indices than controls, possibly reflecting oligoclonality. Unequal distinct sequence numbers between patients and controls complicated comparisons.

The chain uses TRBV10-3 and TRBJ1-6, with D possibly matching TRBD1 (6 bases). Source: blood, taken during antiretroviral therapy. This receptor was identified in an adult with HIV infection. CDR3 DNA sequence: TGTGCCACCAGGGGCAGGGGTATGGATTCACCCCTCCACTTT. It codes for CATRGRGMDSPLHF.